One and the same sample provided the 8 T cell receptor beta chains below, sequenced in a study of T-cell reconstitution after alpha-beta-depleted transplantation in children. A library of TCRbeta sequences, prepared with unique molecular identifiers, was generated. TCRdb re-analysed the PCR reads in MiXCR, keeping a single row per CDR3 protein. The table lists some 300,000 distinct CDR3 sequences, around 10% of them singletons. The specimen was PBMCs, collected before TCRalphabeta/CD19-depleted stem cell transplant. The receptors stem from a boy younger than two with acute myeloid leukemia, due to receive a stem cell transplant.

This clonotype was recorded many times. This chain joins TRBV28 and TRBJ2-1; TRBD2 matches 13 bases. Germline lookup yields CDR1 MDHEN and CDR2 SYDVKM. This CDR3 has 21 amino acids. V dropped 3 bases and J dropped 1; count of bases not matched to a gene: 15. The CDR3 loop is CASSFFSRTSGSQISYNEQFF. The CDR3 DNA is TGTGCCAGCAGTTTCTTTTCCCGGACTAGCGGGAGCCAAATATCCTACAATGAGCAGTTCTTC.

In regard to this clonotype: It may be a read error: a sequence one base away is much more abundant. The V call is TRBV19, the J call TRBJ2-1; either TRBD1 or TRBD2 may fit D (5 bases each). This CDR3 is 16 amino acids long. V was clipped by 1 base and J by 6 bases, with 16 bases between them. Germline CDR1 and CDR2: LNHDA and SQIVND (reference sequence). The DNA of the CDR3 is TGTGCCAGTAGTATAGGGGTGGGGGTCCGCAGCAATGAGCAGTTCTTC. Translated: CASSIGVGVRSNEQFF.

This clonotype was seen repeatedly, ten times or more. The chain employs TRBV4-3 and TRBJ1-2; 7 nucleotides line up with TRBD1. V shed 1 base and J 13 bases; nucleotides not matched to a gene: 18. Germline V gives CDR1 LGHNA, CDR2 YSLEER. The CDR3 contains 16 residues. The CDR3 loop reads CASSQGWDSTLGGCTF. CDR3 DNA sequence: TGCGCCAGCAGCCAAGGTTGGGACAGTACCCTGGGAGGGTGCACCTTC.

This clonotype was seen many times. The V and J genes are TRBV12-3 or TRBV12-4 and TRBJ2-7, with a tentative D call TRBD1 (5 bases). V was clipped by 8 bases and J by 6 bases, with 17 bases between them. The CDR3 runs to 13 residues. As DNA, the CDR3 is TGTGCCAGCTCATCAGGGCTGTCGCTCGAGCAGTACTTC. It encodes CASSSGLSLEQYF.

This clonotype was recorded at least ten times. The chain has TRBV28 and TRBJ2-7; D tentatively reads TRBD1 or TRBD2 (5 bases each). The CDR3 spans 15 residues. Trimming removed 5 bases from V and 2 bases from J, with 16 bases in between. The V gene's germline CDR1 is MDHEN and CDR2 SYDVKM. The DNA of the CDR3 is TGTGCCAGCAGTGCGGCCGGGACGGGCCCCTACGAGCAGTACTTC. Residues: CASSAAGTGPYEQYF.

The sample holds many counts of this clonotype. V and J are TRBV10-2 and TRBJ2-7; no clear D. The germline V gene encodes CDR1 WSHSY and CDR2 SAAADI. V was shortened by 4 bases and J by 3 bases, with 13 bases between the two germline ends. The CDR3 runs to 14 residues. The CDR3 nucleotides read TGCGCCAGCAGTGTATCGCTGGTTAACTACGAGCAGTACTTC. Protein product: CASSVSLVNYEQYF.

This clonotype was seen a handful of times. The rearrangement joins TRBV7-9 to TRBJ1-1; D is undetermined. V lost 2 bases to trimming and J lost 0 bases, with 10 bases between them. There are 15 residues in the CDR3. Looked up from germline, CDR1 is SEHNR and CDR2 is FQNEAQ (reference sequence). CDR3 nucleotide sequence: TGTGCCAGCAGCTTATCAGCGGGCTTGAACACTGAAGCTTTCTTT. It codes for CASSLSAGLNTEAFF.

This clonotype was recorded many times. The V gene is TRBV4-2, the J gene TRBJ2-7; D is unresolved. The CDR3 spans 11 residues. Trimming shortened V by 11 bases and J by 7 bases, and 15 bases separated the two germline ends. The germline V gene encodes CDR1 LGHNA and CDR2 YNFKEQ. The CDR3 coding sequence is TGTGCCGTCGGCGAGGAAGGGGAGCAGTACTTC. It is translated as CAVGEEGEQYF.